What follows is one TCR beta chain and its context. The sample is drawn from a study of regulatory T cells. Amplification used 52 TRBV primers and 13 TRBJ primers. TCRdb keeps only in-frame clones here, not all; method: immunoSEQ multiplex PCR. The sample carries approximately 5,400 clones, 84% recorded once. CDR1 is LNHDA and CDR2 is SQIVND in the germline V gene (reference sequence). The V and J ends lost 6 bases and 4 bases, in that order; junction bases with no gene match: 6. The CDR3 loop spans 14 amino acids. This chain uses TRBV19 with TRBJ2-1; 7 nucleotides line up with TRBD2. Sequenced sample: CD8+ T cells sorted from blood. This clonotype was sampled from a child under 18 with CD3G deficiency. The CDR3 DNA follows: TGTGCCAGTAGCTCCCGCGGGGGATACAATGAGCAGTTCTTC. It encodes CASSSRGGYNEQFF.